A single sample is the source of the 19 T cell receptor beta chains below, sequenced in a study of T cell responses to AZD1222 COVID-19 vaccine. The table came from immunoSEQ multiplex PCR; TCRdb's copy has only in-frame clones and leaves some out. The sample consists of roughly 80,000 clones, about 90% of them appearing once. Sequencing used peripheral blood, obtained on day 0 of MenACWY control vaccination. Receptors were obtained from an adult in good health.

The chain couples TRBV6-5 to TRBJ2-1; the match to TRBD2 covers 7 bases. Per germline, CDR1 MNHEY and CDR2 SVGAGI. The junction had 9 bases not matched to a gene; V was cut back by 6 bases and J by 4 bases. This CDR3 is 15 amino acids long. The CDR3 loop is CASSVSGNLYNEQFF. The DNA for the CDR3 is TGTGCCAGCAGCGTCAGCGGGAATCTTTACAATGAGCAGTTCTTC.

This clone occurred once. The rearrangement links TRBV10-1 to TRBJ2-1; TRBD2 aligns across 7 bases. Losses at the gene ends were 2 bases for V and 15 bases for J; bases not matched to a gene: 13. This CDR3 contains 14 residues. In germline, CDR1 is WNHNN, CDR2 SYGVQD (reference sequence). CDR3: CASSEEIAGHPRFF. In nucleotides, the CDR3 is TGCGCCAGCAGTGAGGAAATAGCGGGCCACCCGAGGTTCTTC.

The chain combines TRBV19 with TRBJ2-3, with 11 bases identical to TRBD2. V lost 3 bases and J lost 5; bases outside the gene matches: 10. CDR1 LNHDA and CDR2 SQIVND come from the germline V gene (reference sequence). The CDR3 totals 17 residues. In DNA, the CDR3 is TGTGCCAGTAGTATCCCTCTAGCGGGAGGTAGAGGAGATACGCAGTATTTT. Translating it yields CASSIPLAGGRGDTQYF.

The chain combines TRBV3-1 (or the pseudogene TRBV3-2) with TRBJ2-7; D is perhaps TRBD1 or TRBD2 (5 bases each). V dropped 1 base and J dropped 4 bases, with 11 bases sitting between them. CDR1 is LGHDT and CDR2 is YNNKEL in the germline V gene (reference sequence). The CDR3 has 14 amino acids. The CDR3 DNA reads TGTGCCAGCAGCCAAGCCGGGGCTCTGTACGAGCAGTACTTC. This sequence encodes CASSQAGALYEQYF.

This clone was counted once. The chain combines TRBV6-1 with TRBJ1-5, with D possibly TRBD1 on 5 matching bases. Germline V gives CDR1 MNHNS, CDR2 SASEGT. This CDR3 has 16 amino acids. Trimming removed 2 bases at V and 8 bases at J, with 19 bases between. CDR3 protein: CASSESGGPGSKPQHF. The CDR3 region has the DNA TGTGCCAGCAGTGAATCTGGGGGTCCTGGAAGTAAGCCCCAGCATTTT.

The chain couples TRBV9 to TRBJ2-1, with a tentative D call TRBD2 (5 bases). The CDR3 extends over 14 amino acids. Per germline, CDR1 SGDLS and CDR2 YYNGEE. Trimming took off 0 bases at V and 5 bases at J, with 9 bases between the two ends. The CDR3 DNA follows: TGTGCCAGCAGCGTAGGGAGCGGTCACAATGAGCAGTTCTTC. Translating gives CASSVGSGHNEQFF.

The V and J genes are TRBV4-2 and TRBJ2-3; D is undetermined. V lost 0 bases to trimming and J lost 6 bases, with 4 bases between them. Germline V gene sequence: CDR1 LGHNA, CDR2 YNFKEQ. CDR3 size: 12 residues. CDR3: CASSQEKDTQYF. CDR3 in DNA: TGTGCCAGCAGCCAAGAGAAGGATACGCAGTATTTT.

This chain links TRBV2 with TRBJ2-1, with no clear D. Germline CDR1 reads SNHLY; CDR2 reads FYNNEI. The V and J ends lost 0 bases and 14 bases respectively, with 14 bases between them. The CDR3 runs 13 residues. CDR3 sequence reads: CASSEARRVGEFF. Written as DNA, the CDR3 is TGTGCCAGCAGTGAAGCGAGAAGAGTTGGGGAGTTCTTC.

The J gene is TRBJ1-1, the V gene TRBV6-5, with D perhaps matching TRBD1 (5 bases). Germline CDR1 and CDR2: MNHEY and SVGAGI. V dropped 6 bases and J dropped 2 bases, with 16 bases sitting between them. The CDR3 is made up of 15 amino acids. The CDR3 protein is CASRWEGTSNTEAFF. The CDR3 coding sequence is TGTGCCAGCAGGTGGGAGGGGACGAGCAACACTGAAGCTTTCTTT.

The table lists this clone with a count of one. The chain joins TRBV9 to TRBJ2-5; 10 nucleotides match TRBD2. The CDR3 is made up of 16 amino acids. CDR1 is SGDLS and CDR2 is YYNGEE in the germline V gene. Trimming took 3 bases from V and 1 from J; bases not matched to a gene: 6. CDR3 residues: CASSAPLAGSQETQYF. The CDR3 coding sequence is TGTGCCAGCAGCGCTCCACTAGCGGGGAGCCAAGAGACCCAGTACTTC.

This chain joins TRBV2 and TRBJ2-7, with 11 nucleotides matching TRBD2. The CDR3 runs to 13 residues. Looked up from germline, CDR1 is SNHLY and CDR2 is FYNNEI. Trimming cost V 7 bases and J 4 bases; bases outside gene matches: 3. The CDR3 DNA is TGTGCCAGCACGAGGACTAGCGGGTACGAGCAGTACTTC. Its protein is CASTRTSGYEQYF.

This chain joins TRBV5-1 and TRBJ1-3; tentatively, D is TRBD1 (5 bases). The germline V gene has CDR1 SGHRS and CDR2 YFSETQ. V was cut by 7 bases and J by 3 bases, with 14 bases left in between. The CDR3 covers 14 residues. The CDR3 is CASSTGGGGNTIYF. In DNA, the CDR3 is TGCGCCAGCTCAACGGGGGGTGGTGGAAACACCATATATTTT.

This clone was picked up a small number of times. The CDR3 DNA reads TGTGCCAGCAGTTACCCTAGCGGAAACCAAGAGACCCAGTACTTC. As protein: CASSYPSGNQETQYF. This rearrangement joins TRBV6-2 or TRBV6-3 to TRBJ2-5, with 7 bases identical to TRBD2. The CDR3 is 15 residues long. Germline assignment: CDR1 MNHEY and CDR2 SVGEGT. The ends lost 2 bases at V and 0 bases at J; junction bases unmatched: 3.

The V gene is TRBV19, the J gene TRBJ1-6, with TRBD1 as a possible D gene (5 bases). The CDR3 is 14 amino acids. The germline gives CDR1 LNHDA, CDR2 SQIVND (reference sequence). Deletions cut 7 bases from V and 13 bases from J, with 20 bases between. CDR3 sequence: CASKAAMGLGPLHF. CDR3 in DNA: TGTGCCAGTAAAGCAGCGATGGGGCTTGGTCCCCTCCACTTT.

This chain links TRBV4-1 with TRBJ2-7; D is uncertain. Deletions cut 0 bases from V and 6 bases from J, with 12 bases between. The CDR3 sequence is 14 residues long. CDR1 and CDR2 from the germline V gene are MGHRA and YSYEKL. CDR3: CASSQERYTGEQYF. CDR3 sequence (DNA): TGCGCCAGCAGCCAAGAGAGATATACTGGCGAGCAGTACTTC.

The chain uses TRBV28 and TRBJ1-5, with TRBD1 as a possible D gene (5 bases). The germline CDR1 and CDR2 sequences are MDHEN and SYDVKM. Trimming stripped 6 bases from V and 4 bases from J, with 19 bases between. The CDR3 length is 16 residues. CDR3 protein: CASRARGGGGNQPQHF. CDR3 coding DNA: TGTGCCAGCAGGGCTCGGGGCGGGGGAGGTAATCAGCCCCAGCATTTT. Supplemented by reference TRBV28 and TRBJ1-5, the full variable domain reads DVKVTQSSRYLVKRTGEKVFLECVQDMDHENMFWYRQDPGLGLRLIYFSYDVKMKEKGDIPEGYSVSREKKERFSLILESASTNQTSMYLCASRARGGGGNQPQHFGDGTRLSIL.

The V call is TRBV27, the J call TRBJ2-7; 7 nucleotides line up with TRBD1. After removal of 5 bases from V and 2 bases from J, the junction contained 12 bases not matched to a gene. The CDR3 covers 16 residues. Germline V lookup: CDR1 MNHEY, CDR2 SMNVEV (reference sequence). DNA for the CDR3: TGTGCCAGCAGTCCAAAGAGACAGGGCATTCCCTACGAGCAGTACTTC. Its protein product is CASSPKRQGIPYEQYF.

This clone qualifies as medium-sized. The genes are TRBV12-3 or TRBV12-4 and TRBJ2-2; possibly TRBD1 for D (6 bases). The CDR3 sequence is 13 residues long. V was clipped by 6 bases and J by 5 bases, with 10 bases between them. Here the CDR3 reads CASRRQETGELFF. The CDR3 DNA is TGTGCCAGCAGAAGACAGGAAACCGGGGAGCTGTTTTTT.

The genes are TRBV27 and TRBJ1-1; 11 positions agree with TRBD1. Trimming took 4 bases from V and 5 from J; bases not matched to a gene: 6. CDR3 length: 15 amino acids. Germline V CDR1 and CDR2: MNHEY, SMNVEV (reference sequence). As DNA, the CDR3 is TGTGCCAGCAGTTCCGGACAGGGGGCGCCGACTGAAGCTTTCTTT. This codes for CASSSGQGAPTEAFF.